This TCR beta chain originates from a study of human T cells and chemical hapten exposure. Study at large: Chiefly women, the patients showed alopecia areata, totalis or universalis. Study-level results: There was alopecia in the donors, so their immune response may differ from that of healthy people.

This clonotype was seen many times. The antigen remains unidentified. Regarding time point: pre-sensitization, week 0. Treatment here: therapeutic diphenylcyclopropenone sensitization with weekly scalp DPC. Every patch test was put on after a blood sample was taken. Per the original methods: TCR counts had a median of approximately 87,000 per sample and spanned about 23,224 to 750,000. From the RACE reads, TCRdb called clonotypes with MiXCR, one entry per CDR3 protein. None of the V and J calls come from the authors' own analysis; TCRdb made them. The sample contains more than 85,000 distinct CDR3 sequences, about 8% of which appear only once. The CDR3 is made up of 16 amino acids. V lost 5 bases and J 5 bases, leaving 22 bases between the germline ends. Germline lookup yields CDR1 SQVTM and CDR2 ANQGSEA.

The chain uses TRBV29-1 and TRBJ1-5; no reliable D call. The origin of this receptor is a man in his forties or fifties with alopecia areata. Some clones in this sample may be carry-over from other donors' samples. This sample comprised whole blood, obtained in connection with sensitization to the hapten diphenylcyclopropenone (DPC). CDR3 residues: CSVYRQVGRWDQPQHF. The CDR3 bases are TGCAGCGTTTACAGACAAGTAGGGCGATGGGATCAGCCCCAGCATTTT.